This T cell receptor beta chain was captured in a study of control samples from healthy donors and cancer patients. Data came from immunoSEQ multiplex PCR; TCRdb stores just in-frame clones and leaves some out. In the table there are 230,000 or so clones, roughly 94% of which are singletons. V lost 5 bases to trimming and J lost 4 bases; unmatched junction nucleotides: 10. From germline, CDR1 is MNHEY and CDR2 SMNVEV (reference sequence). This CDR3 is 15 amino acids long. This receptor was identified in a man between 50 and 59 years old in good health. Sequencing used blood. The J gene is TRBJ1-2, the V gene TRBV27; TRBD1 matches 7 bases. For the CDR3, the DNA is TGTGCCAGCAGTCCCAGACAGGGCGTGGGCTATGGCTACACCTTC. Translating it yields CASSPRQGVGYGYTF.